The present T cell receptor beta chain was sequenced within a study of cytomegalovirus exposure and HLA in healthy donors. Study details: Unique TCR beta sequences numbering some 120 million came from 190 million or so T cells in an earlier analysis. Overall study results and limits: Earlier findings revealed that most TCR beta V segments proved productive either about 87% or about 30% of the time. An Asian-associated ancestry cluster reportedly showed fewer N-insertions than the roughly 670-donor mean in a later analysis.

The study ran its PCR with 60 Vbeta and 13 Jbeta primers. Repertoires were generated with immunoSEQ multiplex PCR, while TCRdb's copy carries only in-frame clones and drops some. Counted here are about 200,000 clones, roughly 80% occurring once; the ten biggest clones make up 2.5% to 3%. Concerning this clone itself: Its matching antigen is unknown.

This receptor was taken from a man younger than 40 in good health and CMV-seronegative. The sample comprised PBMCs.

CDR3 coding DNA: TGTGCCAGCAGTGACTCGGACCCCTCTAGCGGGGGGGCCTCCTACGAGCAGTACTTC. Amino acid sequence: CASSDSDPSSGGASYEQYF. V usage is TRBV6-4 and J usage is TRBJ2-7, with TRBD2 matching 12 bases. The CDR3 loop spans 19 amino acids. Germline CDR1 reads MRHNA; CDR2 reads SNTAGT. Trimming removed 0 bases from V and 0 bases from J; junction bases left unmatched: 9.